This entry is about one T cell receptor beta chain. What antigen it recognizes has not been identified. It has no much larger one-base neighbor in the sample; base qualities were not kept. V is cut by 3 bases and J by 1 base, and the space between the germline ends is 9 bases. Looking up the germline V gene yields CDR1 KGHSH and CDR2 LQKENI. Including cysteine and phenylalanine, the CDR3 has 14 amino acids. Only the CDR3 DNA is retained, 42 bases long and in frame from the first base. This specimen comes from a study of T cell responses to AZD1222 COVID-19 vaccine (dated by TCRdb to the early 2020s). Regarding the study in general: TCR sequencing covered over 230 trial participants: 200 to 210 given two doses of AZD1222 and about 26 given two doses of MenACWY control vaccine. Trial participants were enrolled by age into 18-55, 56-69 and 70-plus year subgroups, with approximately 150, 30 and 60 TCR-sequenced participants respectively.

The CDR3 regions of human TCRbeta chains were analyzed by immunosequencing. On the study's bioinformatics: TCRs in the repertoires were compared against a reference library of SARS-CoV-2-specific TCRs that had been generated with the MIRA antigen-specificity platform. Breadth was defined as the fraction of unique TCRs that were SARS-CoV-2-associated. Depth was defined as the fraction of total T cells that were SARS-CoV-2-associated. Each spike-specific TCR was assigned to its reactive spike region and to a CD4 or CD8 class using the MIRA data. Log10-transformed breadth and depth values were compared by one-way ANOVA with Sidak's multiple comparisons tests. As stored in TCRdb, this immuneACCESS dataset retains in-frame rearrangements with V and J assigned. A fraction of the clones does not appear; measured against another copy, unresolved V genes explain less than half of the discrepancy, and the remainder lacks a known reason. V, J and clone size are those of that table, while D and trimming were read from the DNA. The sample has 150,000 to 200,000 clones on record, 90% to 95% of them singletons. The ten largest clones represent about 1.5% of the sample.

General conclusions and limits of the study: No day 14 peak-response samples were available, so repertoires were characterized only after the peak T cell response. Only six AZD1222 recipients were SARS-CoV-2 seropositive at baseline, limiting conclusions about previously exposed vaccinees. Vaccine-associated CD4 TCRs spanned the whole spike protein, with dominant responses in regions 160-218 and 743-854. Participants were mostly white British and included more females than males, and it was suggested by the authors that clonal diversity may have been underestimated. Spike-specific TCR breadth and depth rose significantly after two AZD1222 doses compared with day 0 and with MenACWY recipients. Epitopes outside the regions mutated in the B.1.351 and B.1.1.7 variants were reportedly recognized by nearly half of the unique spike-specific TCRs. The 56-69-year group was small, and its depth increase did not reach significance, likely because of low power.

The label giving this sample's time point can be read as: about 28 days (+/-7) after the second vaccine dose. Because spike-specific TCR depth and breadth did not differ between the two schedules, AZD1222 recipients who got a second dose at roughly 4 weeks were pooled with those who got a second dose at roughly 12 weeks. The vaccinee samples were drawn from two UK trials, COV001 and COV002, one of which was a single-blind randomized controlled phase 2/3 trial testing AZD1222 (ChAdOx1 nCoV-19) in healthy adults. For TCRbeta chain sequencing, PBMC samples from trial participants were taken at day 0 and at day 28 after the second dose.

Here the chain combines TRBV18 and TRBJ1-1; no D gene is confidently identified. Source: peripheral blood, taken 28 days after the second AZD1222 dose. The receptor comes from an adult who received the AZD1222 COVID-19 vaccine. The nucleotide sequence is TGTGCCAGCTCACCTTCCGGGCAGAACACTGAAGCTTTCTTT. Its product reads: CASSPSGQNTEAFF.